This entry features one TCR beta chain sequence. TCRdb's copy holds only in-frame clones and misses some; the assay was immunoSEQ multiplex PCR. The table shows about 83,000 clones, with approximately 96% occurring only once. The sample belongs to a study of technical replicates of blood from a few donors. Sequencing was performed on T cells isolated from PBMCs. This receptor was taken from a human donor in good health.

CDR3 amino acids: CASSEVRGSAEAFF. The CDR3 DNA follows: TGTGCCAGCAGTGAAGTACGGGGATCTGCTGAAGCTTTCTTT. The chain links TRBV2 to TRBJ1-1; unclear D gene. Trimming removed 1 base from V and 6 bases from J, with 12 bases in between. Germline V gene lookup returns CDR1 SNHLY and CDR2 FYNNEI. This CDR3 has 14 amino acids.